Each of the 10 T cell receptor beta chains below was sequenced from the same sample in a study of shared clonotypes between healthy human individuals (dated by TCRdb to between 2020 and 2021). Library construction relied on the immunoSEQ multiplex PCR assay. TCRdb obtained this table from immuneACCESS and retained in-frame rearrangements with V and J assigned. These tables miss some clones; where compared with another copy, unresolved V genes account for less than half of the shortfall, and the remainder is unexplained. The sample table lists over 1.4 million clones, roughly 97% of them with a count of one. Roughly 1.2% of the sample lies in the top ten. Sequencing used naive CD4+ T cells sorted from blood. Explained via the paper, the cell subset or site label denotes: CD45RA+ positively selected. These receptors were collected from a man aged 25-45 years in good health.

As to this clone: Other nucleotide sequences from this sample produce the same CDR3. The CDR3 coding sequence is TGTGCCAGCAGTTACTGGGGAGAGACCCAGTACTTC. The encoded protein is CASSYWGETQYF. This rearrangement joins TRBV6-6 to TRBJ2-5; D is unresolved. Germline loops: CDR1 MNHNY, CDR2 SVGAGI (reference sequence). This CDR3 comprises 12 residues. V dropped 1 base and J dropped 4 bases, with 4 bases sitting between them.

This chain uses TRBV28 with TRBJ1-5, with D unresolved. With 5 bases removed from V and 5 bases from J, the gap between germline ends came to 10 bases. Germline values: CDR1 MDHEN, CDR2 SYDVKM. This CDR3 has 13 amino acids. For the CDR3, the DNA is TGTGCCAGCAGTCACACCTTCGATCAGCCCCAGCATTTT. Its protein product is CASSHTFDQPQHF.

V and J are TRBV28 and TRBJ2-1, with a possible D match to TRBD2 (7 bases). V lost 7 bases to trimming and J lost 8 bases, with 12 bases between them. CDR1 and CDR2 from the germline V gene are MDHEN and SYDVKM. This CDR3 contains 12 residues. The CDR3 reads CASTRGGDEQFF. DNA for the CDR3: TGTGCCAGCACTCGAGGGGGGGATGAGCAGTTCTTC. The variable domain in full, completed from reference TRBV28 and TRBJ2-1, reads DVKVTQSSRYLVKRTGEKVFLECVQDMDHENMFWYRQDPGLGLRLIYFSYDVKMKEKGDIPEGYSVSREKKERFSLILESASTNQTSMYLCASTRGGDEQFFGPGTRLTVL.

This clone showed up just once. J is TRBJ2-1 and V is TRBV7-9, with 11 bases aligning to TRBD2. The V and J ends lost 3 bases and 7 bases, in that order; junction bases with no gene match: 11. Germline CDR1 and CDR2: SEHNR and FQNEAQ (reference sequence). This CDR3 is built from 17 residues. CDR3 in amino acids: CASSFRTGLAVGNEQFF. The CDR3 nucleotides read TGTGCCAGCAGCTTTAGGACGGGACTAGCGGTTGGGAATGAGCAGTTCTTC.

The chain employs TRBV9 and TRBJ2-7; TRBD2 is a possible D gene (5 bases). V was trimmed by 3 bases and J by 0 bases, leaving 10 bases between them. The CDR3 loop spans 14 amino acids. The germline V gene has CDR1 SGDLS and CDR2 YYNGEE. The CDR3 here is CASSADYISYEQYF. The CDR3 nucleotides are TGTGCCAGCAGCGCAGACTATATCTCCTACGAGCAGTACTTC. Filled out from reference TRBV9 and TRBJ2-7, the complete variable domain reads DSGVTQTPKHLITATGQRVTLRCSPRSGDLSVYWYQQSLDQGLQFLIQYYNGEERAKGNILERFSAQQFPDLHSELNLSSLELGDSALYFCASSADYISYEQYFGPGTRLTVT.

The chain carries TRBV12-1 and TRBJ2-5; TRBD1 reflects the table's D call only, with no check against the DNA. TRBV12-1 is an annotated pseudogene. The CDR3 consists of 15 residues. CDR3 in DNA: TGTGCCAGCAGCTCCTTTACAGGGGGCGCGGAGACCCAGTACTTC. This encodes CASSSFTGGAETQYF.

V usage is TRBV18 and J usage is TRBJ2-7, with D possibly matching TRBD1 (5 bases). Trimming stripped 6 bases from V and 3 bases from J, with 9 bases between. Germline CDR1 KGHSH, CDR2 LQKENI. This CDR3 contains 12 residues. In DNA, the CDR3 is TGTGCCAGCTCTGACAGCAACTACGAGCAGTACTTC. It specifies CASSDSNYEQYF.

A single count supports this clone. The chain uses TRBV6-5 and TRBJ1-3; no reliable D call. The CDR3 consists of 12 residues. Between the trimmed V and J ends, which lost 8 bases and 4 bases, there was a span of 9 bases. Germline V CDR1 and CDR2: MNHEY, SVGAGI. CDR3 loop: CASRVGGNTIYF. Here the CDR3 DNA reads TGTGCCAGCCGGGTAGGCGGAAACACCATATATTTT.

The CDR3 is CASRKNGGSSYEQYF. CDR3 DNA sequence: TGTGCCAGCAGGAAAAATGGGGGTAGCTCCTACGAGCAGTACTTC. The rearrangement joins TRBV27 to TRBJ2-7, with D perhaps assigned TRBD1 or TRBD2 (5 bases each). Germline lookup yields CDR1 MNHEY and CDR2 SMNVEV (reference sequence). The CDR3 contains 15 residues. The ends were cut back, 6 bases at V and 0 bases at J, with 15 bases in the middle.

The chain is built from TRBV9 and TRBJ2-1; perhaps D is TRBD1 or TRBD2 (5 bases each). Germline loops: CDR1 SGDLS, CDR2 YYNGEE. This CDR3 contains 13 residues. V was pared by 3 bases and J by 14 bases, with 18 bases between. The CDR3 DNA follows: TGTGCCAGCAGCGGGGAACCTGGGACGGCCAAGTTCTTC. Amino acids: CASSGEPGTAKFF.